This is a list of T cell receptor beta chains from one sample in a study of blood T cell repertoires in COVID-19. Generated by immunoSEQ multiplex PCR, the TCRdb table keeps only in-frame clones and is missing some. The sample lists fewer than 250,000 clones, 70% to 80% seen once, with around 12% in the top ten. Sequences were obtained from peripheral blood. Receptors were obtained from a woman aged 45-60 years with acute or convalescent COVID-19. The CDR3 runs from the conserved cysteine through the conserved F or W. D genes are given only for firm matches. Part of the rows lack a size; the others show once, few, many or a class for expanded clones.

abundance: NA; d_gene: TRBD1; j_gene: TRBJ2-7; v_gene: TRBV30; CDR3nt: TGTGCCTGGAGCCGGGACAGGACTTTGGACGAGCAGTACTTC; CDR3aa: CAWSRDRTLDEQYF
abundance: once; d_gene: NA; j_gene: TRBJ1-5; v_gene: TRBV7-2; CDR3nt: TGTGCCAGCAGCTTAGAATCTTGGGGAGGCCAGCCCCAGCATTTT; CDR3aa: CASSLESWGGQPQHF
abundance: NA; d_gene: TRBD1; j_gene: TRBJ1-5; v_gene: TRBV28; CDR3nt: TGTGCCAGCACGGGACAGAATCAGCCCCAGCATTTT; CDR3aa: CASTGQNQPQHF
abundance: once; d_gene: TRBD1; j_gene: TRBJ2-1; v_gene: TRBV27; CDR3nt: TGTGCCAGCAGTCTACGGGACAGGGTTATTGGGGCCTACAATGAGCAGTTCTTC; CDR3aa: CASSLRDRVIGAYNEQFF
abundance: NA; d_gene: TRBD1; j_gene: TRBJ1-2; v_gene: TRBV27; CDR3nt: TGTGCCAGCAGGACTACAGGGGGCCGGGGCTATGGCTACACCTTC; CDR3aa: CASRTTGGRGYGYTF
abundance: NA; d_gene: NA; j_gene: TRBJ2-7; v_gene: TRBV9; CDR3nt: TGTGCCAGCAGCCCTCGACAGATCGGCGGCGAGCAGTACTTC; CDR3aa: CASSPRQIGGEQYF
abundance: NA; d_gene: NA; j_gene: TRBJ2-7; v_gene: TRBV28; CDR3nt: TGTGCCAGCCAGGGTTACGAGCAGTACTTC; CDR3aa: CASQGYEQYF
abundance: NA; d_gene: TRBD2; j_gene: TRBJ2-3; v_gene: TRBV5-1; CDR3nt: TGCGCCAGCAGCGAACCGGGACTAGCGATCACAGATACGCAGTATTTT; CDR3aa: CASSEPGLAITDTQYF
abundance: NA; d_gene: TRBD2; j_gene: TRBJ2-7; v_gene: TRBV4-3; CDR3nt: TGCGCCAGCAGCCAAGATTTCCTAGCGGGGACGTCTTTGAACGAGCAGTACTTC; CDR3aa: CASSQDFLAGTSLNEQYF
abundance: NA; d_gene: TRBD1; j_gene: TRBJ1-4; v_gene: TRBV7-2; CDR3nt: TGTGCCAGCAGCTTAGGAGGGACAGACCGGAATGAAAAACTGTTTTTT; CDR3aa: CASSLGGTDRNEKLFF
abundance: NA; d_gene: TRBD2; j_gene: TRBJ2-2; v_gene: TRBV3-1/TRBV3-2; CDR3nt: TGTGCCAGCAGCCATGGTGGTAGGCTAGCGGGAGCCGGGGAGCTGTTTTTT; CDR3aa: CASSHGGRLAGAGELFF
abundance: NA; d_gene: TRBD1; j_gene: TRBJ2-7; v_gene: TRBV28; CDR3nt: TGTGCCAGCAGTTCCGTGACAGGGGGGGCCTACGAGCAGTACTTC; CDR3aa: CASSSVTGGAYEQYF
abundance: NA; d_gene: NA; j_gene: TRBJ1-6; v_gene: TRBV5-6; CDR3nt: TGTGCCAGCAGCTTCAAAAACGGGGGTACCCTCCACTTT; CDR3aa: CASSFKNGGTLHF
abundance: NA; d_gene: NA; j_gene: TRBJ2-2; v_gene: TRBV5-1; CDR3nt: TGCGCCAGCAGCTCGTTAACAGCATATAAGAACACCGGGGAGCTGTTTTTT; CDR3aa: CASSSLTAYKNTGELFF
abundance: NA; d_gene: NA; j_gene: TRBJ2-3; v_gene: TRBV6-5; CDR3nt: TGTGCCAGCACCCAAAGGGGAGGTCTCACAGATACGCAGTATTTT; CDR3aa: CASTQRGGLTDTQYF
abundance: few; d_gene: NA; j_gene: TRBJ2-2; v_gene: TRBV9; CDR3nt: TGTGCCAGCAGCGTGAGGCGGTACGCCGGGGAGCTGTTTTTT; CDR3aa: CASSVRRYAGELFF
abundance: NA; d_gene: NA; j_gene: TRBJ2-3; v_gene: TRBV19; CDR3nt: TGTGCCAGTAGCATGACCTGGACTCGAGGGTATGGCACAGATACGCAGTATTTT; CDR3aa: CASSMTWTRGYGTDTQYF
abundance: once; d_gene: NA; j_gene: TRBJ2-5; v_gene: TRBV6-1; CDR3nt: TGTGCCAGCAGTGAAGCTCGTCAGGGGCGACGAGAGACCCAGTACTTC; CDR3aa: CASSEARQGRRETQYF
abundance: NA; d_gene: NA; j_gene: TRBJ2-2; v_gene: TRBV6-2/TRBV6-3; CDR3nt: TGTGCCAGCAGTTACGGGGCAGTCGTTGGCACCGGGGAGCTGTTTTTT; CDR3aa: CASSYGAVVGTGELFF
abundance: NA; d_gene: TRBD1; j_gene: TRBJ2-7; v_gene: TRBV6-2/TRBV6-3; CDR3nt: TGTGCCAGCAGCGACAGGGCCGAGCAGTACTTC; CDR3aa: CASSDRAEQYF
abundance: once; d_gene: NA; j_gene: TRBJ1-6; v_gene: TRBV6-5; CDR3nt: TGTGCCAGCAGCCCCGACTCCCGGCCACCCCTCCACTTT; CDR3aa: CASSPDSRPPLHF
abundance: NA; d_gene: NA; j_gene: TRBJ2-7; v_gene: TRBV10-3; CDR3nt: TGTGCCATCTGTGTGGGGGAGGCCTACGAGCAGTACTTC; CDR3aa: CAICVGEAYEQYF
abundance: few; d_gene: NA; j_gene: TRBJ1-1; v_gene: TRBV14; CDR3nt: TGTGCCAGCAGCCAAGACCGGGAGGACACTGAAGCTTTCTTT; CDR3aa: CASSQDREDTEAFF
abundance: once; d_gene: TRBD2; j_gene: TRBJ2-1; v_gene: TRBV10-1; CDR3nt: TGCGCCAGCAGCCATAAAGGCCTACTAGCGGGGCCCCTAGATGAGCAGTTCTTC; CDR3aa: CASSHKGLLAGPLDEQFF
abundance: NA; d_gene: NA; j_gene: TRBJ1-1; v_gene: TRBV27; CDR3nt: TGTGCCAGCATTCCCAGGCCAAATATGAACACTGAAGCTTTCTTT; CDR3aa: CASIPRPNMNTEAFF
abundance: NA; d_gene: TRBD2; j_gene: TRBJ2-7; v_gene: TRBV7-6; CDR3nt: TGTGCCAGCAGCTTAGGGGTAGCGGGATTGTCCTACGAGCAGTACTTC; CDR3aa: CASSLGVAGLSYEQYF
abundance: NA; d_gene: NA; j_gene: TRBJ1-2; v_gene: TRBV24-1; CDR3nt: TGTGCCACCAGTGATTTGCTAAACTATGGCTACACCTTC; CDR3aa: CATSDLLNYGYTF
abundance: NA; d_gene: NA; j_gene: TRBJ1-2; v_gene: TRBV6-2/TRBV6-3; CDR3nt: TGTGCCAGCAGTTACTCCTCGGACAGCATATATGGCTACACCTTC; CDR3aa: CASSYSSDSIYGYTF
abundance: NA; d_gene: TRBD1; j_gene: TRBJ1-1; v_gene: TRBV19; CDR3nt: TGTGCCAGTAGCGGACAGGGTATCGACACTGAAGCTTTCTTT; CDR3aa: CASSGQGIDTEAFF
abundance: NA; d_gene: NA; j_gene: TRBJ1-1; v_gene: TRBV11-2; CDR3nt: TGTGCCAGCACGGGGAATCGGGGCACTGAAGCTTTCTTT; CDR3aa: CASTGNRGTEAFF
abundance: NA; d_gene: TRBD2; j_gene: TRBJ2-3; v_gene: TRBV7-8; CDR3nt: TGTGCCAGCAGCTTTACTAGCGGGGGGGCAACAGATACGCAGTATTTT; CDR3aa: CASSFTSGGATDTQYF
abundance: NA; d_gene: NA; j_gene: TRBJ1-5; v_gene: TRBV15; CDR3nt: TGTGCCACCAGCAGGGGGGCGCCAAGCAATCAGCCCCAGCATTTT; CDR3aa: CATSRGAPSNQPQHF
abundance: NA; d_gene: NA; j_gene: TRBJ2-3; v_gene: TRBV9; CDR3nt: TGTGCCAGCAGCGTACCCGGGACAGATACGCAGTATTTT; CDR3aa: CASSVPGTDTQYF
abundance: NA; d_gene: TRBD1; j_gene: TRBJ2-7; v_gene: TRBV6-5; CDR3nt: TGTGCCAGCAGTCCGTTGACAGGGAGCTCCTACGAGCAGTACTTC; CDR3aa: CASSPLTGSSYEQYF
abundance: NA; d_gene: TRBD1; j_gene: TRBJ1-4; v_gene: TRBV25-1; CDR3nt: TGTGCCAGCGGGCAAGGGACCCGACAGGGCATCAATGAAAAACTGTTTTTT; CDR3aa: CASGQGTRQGINEKLFF
abundance: NA; d_gene: NA; j_gene: TRBJ1-1; v_gene: TRBV3-1/TRBV3-2; CDR3nt: TGTGCCAGCAGCCCTACGGTGCGAGTCATGAACACTGAAGCTTTCTTT; CDR3aa: CASSPTVRVMNTEAFF
abundance: NA; d_gene: NA; j_gene: TRBJ1-4; v_gene: TRBV28; CDR3nt: TGTGCCAGCTCTCCCACTAGTGCAACTAATGAAAAACTGTTTTTT; CDR3aa: CASSPTSATNEKLFF
abundance: NA; d_gene: TRBD2; j_gene: TRBJ2-1; v_gene: TRBV11-3; CDR3nt: TGTGCCAGCAGCCAGGGACTAGCGCCTTACGATGAGCAGTTCTTC; CDR3aa: CASSQGLAPYDEQFF
abundance: NA; d_gene: TRBD2; j_gene: TRBJ2-1; v_gene: TRBV7-6; CDR3nt: TGTGCCAGCAGCTTAGCACTAGCGGGGGACAATGAGCAGTTCTTC; CDR3aa: CASSLALAGDNEQFF
abundance: NA; d_gene: NA; j_gene: TRBJ1-5; v_gene: TRBV19; CDR3nt: TGTGCCAGTCGTGGGCCGGGGGGCAATCAGCCCCAGCATTTT; CDR3aa: CASRGPGGNQPQHF